Shown below are 24 T cell receptor beta chains from a single sample sequenced in a study of T cells in Graves' hyperthyroidism and ophthalmopathy. TCR beta CDR3 regions were amplified from RNA. In the first-round RT-PCR of the TCR CDR3, the HTBI primer set was used. TCRdb re-called the multiplex PCR reads with MiXCR, one entry per CDR3 protein. The sample has some 200,000 distinct CDR3 sequences, over 15% seen once. The material sequenced was blood. The source is a man over 45 with Graves' hyperthyroidism.

This clonotype was seen many times. Compared with germline, one end of the junction differs, possibly owing to a read error. V gene TRBV5-1 combines with J gene TRBJ2-3; no definite D call. CDR3 length: 12 residues. Germline V gene data show CDR1 as SGHRS and CDR2 as YFSETQ. The CDR3 is CASSSTGDTQYF. CDR3 bases: TGTGCCAGCAGCTCAACGGGAGATACGCAGTATTTT.

This clonotype occurred many times. This rearrangement joins TRBV30 to TRBJ2-7; D is unresolved. This CDR3 is 15 amino acids long. V lost 0 bases and J lost 5, with 17 bases in between. From germline, CDR1 is GTSNPN and CDR2 SVGIG (reference sequence). CDR3 protein: CAWSVRHQPGDEQYF. CDR3 coding DNA: TGTGCCTGGAGTGTACGTCACCAACCGGGCGACGAGCAGTACTTC.

This clonotype was recorded at least ten times. The J gene is TRBJ2-1, the V gene TRBV7-3; maybe TRBD2 (6 bases). Germline assignment: CDR1 SGHTA and CDR2 FQGTGA. The CDR3 sequence is 14 residues long. Trimming shortened V by 1 base and J by 4 bases, and 8 bases separated the two germline ends. CDR3 DNA: TGTGCCAGCAGCTTAATTGGAGGGTACAATGAGCAGTTCTTC. Translated: CASSLIGGYNEQFF.

V and J are TRBV19 and TRBJ2-2; 11 nucleotides match TRBD2. CDR1 is LNHDA, CDR2 SQIVND, per germline (reference sequence). With 4 bases clipped from V and 4 bases from J, the junction kept 5 bases outside the gene matches. The CDR3 has 16 amino acids. CDR3 DNA sequence: TGTGCCAGTAGTAGACTAGCGGGACTCCTCACCGGGGAGCTGTTTTTT. Protein: CASSRLAGLLTGELFF. The full variable domain, completed using reference TRBV19 and TRBJ2-2, is DGGITQSPKYLFRKEGQNVTLSCEQNLNHDAMYWYRQDPGQGLRLIYYSQIVNDFQKGDIAEGYSVSREKKESFPLTVTSAQKNPTAFYLCASSRLAGLLTGELFFGEGSRLTVL.

This clonotype was found a few times. The chain links TRBV7-2 to TRBJ1-3; D is undetermined. Trimming took off 0 bases at V and 0 bases at J, with 3 bases between the two ends. The CDR3 spans 14 residues. In germline, CDR1 is SGHTA, CDR2 FQGNSA. This chain's CDR3 is CASSLASSGNTIYF. The CDR3 nucleotides are TGTGCCAGCAGCTTAGCATCCTCTGGAAACACCATATATTTT.

This clonotype was seen a handful of times. The chain has TRBV4-2 and TRBJ2-3; tentatively, D is TRBD2 (6 bases). Germline V gene sequence: CDR1 LGHNA, CDR2 YNFKEQ. The CDR3 spans 15 residues. V was pared by 5 bases and J by 1 base, with 13 bases between. The CDR3 sequence: CASSTRASGTDTQYF. The CDR3 nucleotides read TGTGCCAGCAGCACCAGGGCTAGCGGCACAGATACGCAGTATTTT.

This clonotype has ten or more counts. The chain links TRBV28 to TRBJ2-3; TRBD1 might be the D (5 bases). Trimming pared 2 bases from V and 0 bases from J, leaving 6 bases between. Germline values: CDR1 MDHEN, CDR2 SYDVKM. This CDR3 spans 14 amino acids. CDR3 loop: CASSLRQSTDTQYF. CDR3 DNA sequence: TGTGCCAGCAGTTTAAGACAGAGCACAGATACGCAGTATTTT.

This clonotype has a count of ten or more. V and J are TRBV11-2 and TRBJ2-5; 10 bases align to TRBD2. CDR1 is SGHAT and CDR2 is FQNNGV in the germline V gene. The CDR3 covers 16 residues. Trimming removed 3 bases from V and 5 bases from J; junction bases left unmatched: 9. Here the CDR3 reads CASSFLLAGVGETQYF. CDR3 bases: TGTGCCAGCAGCTTTCTCCTAGCGGGAGTGGGGGAGACCCAGTACTTC.

V is TRBV12-3 or TRBV12-4 and J is TRBJ1-6; D is uncertain. V was shortened by 4 bases and J by 5 bases, with 9 bases between the two germline ends. This CDR3 has 14 residues. The CDR3 sequence: CASSWSGNNSPLHF. The DNA of the CDR3 is TGTGCCAGCAGTTGGTCCGGGAATAATTCACCCCTCCACTTT.

This clonotype was seen just once. The chain carries TRBV4-1 and TRBJ2-1; 7 bases align to TRBD2. Germline trimming cut 0 bases from V and 4 bases from J; bases unmatched to any gene: 3. Germline assignment: CDR1 MGHRA and CDR2 YSYEKL. This CDR3 has 15 residues. CDR3 sequence (DNA): TGCGCCAGCAGCCAAGATGCTAGCGGATACAATGAGCAGTTCTTC. Its protein product is CASSQDASGYNEQFF.

At least ten counts were recorded for this clonotype. The rearrangement joins TRBV7-8 to TRBJ2-3, with TRBD1 as a possible D gene (6 bases). This CDR3 is 13 amino acids long. Deletions cut 5 bases from V and 10 bases from J, with 16 bases between. Germline assignment: CDR1 SGHVS and CDR2 FQNEAQ. The CDR3: CASSPQDRLAQYF. The DNA of the CDR3 is TGTGCCAGCAGCCCGCAAGACAGGCTGGCGCAGTATTTT.

This clonotype has at least ten counts. The V and J genes are TRBV30 and TRBJ2-2, with 10 bases lining up with TRBD2. Germline V gene lookup returns CDR1 GTSNPN and CDR2 SVGIG (reference sequence). V lost 0 bases to trimming and J lost 5 bases; unmatched junction nucleotides: 12. The CDR3 is 18 amino acids. The CDR3 nucleotides read TGTGCCTGGAGTGTCTCTCTAGCGGGAGTTCGAGGTACCGGGGAGCTGTTTTTT. Its protein product is CAWSVSLAGVRGTGELFF.

V gene TRBV12-3 or TRBV12-4 combines with J gene TRBJ1-5; unclear D gene. V gave up 3 bases and J gave up 6 bases, with 12 bases separating them. This CDR3 is built from 14 residues. The CDR3: CASSFGVIGQPQHF. CDR3 coding DNA: TGTGCCAGCAGTTTTGGGGTGATTGGTCAGCCCCAGCATTTT.

This chain connects TRBV9 to TRBJ2-7; D is uncertain. The CDR3 is 13 amino acids. V was clipped by 3 bases and J by 0 bases, with 7 bases between them. Per germline, CDR1 SGDLS and CDR2 YYNGEE. The CDR3 reads CASSDENSYEQYF. DNA for the CDR3: TGTGCCAGCAGCGACGAGAACTCCTACGAGCAGTACTTC.

This clonotype was counted many times. The chain couples TRBV11-2 to TRBJ1-2, with D unclear. Trimming shortened V by 0 bases and J by 8 bases, and 13 bases separated the two germline ends. Germline values: CDR1 SGHAT, CDR2 FQNNGV. This CDR3 comprises 14 residues. CDR3 sequence reads: CASSLDGPTEGYTF. CDR3 nucleotides: TGTGCCAGCAGCTTAGACGGGCCCACGGAAGGCTACACCTTC.

This clonotype was seen many times. The V gene is TRBV27, the J gene TRBJ2-5, with D perhaps TRBD2 (5 bases). V was clipped by 5 bases and J by 0 bases, with 13 bases between them. Germline V lookup: CDR1 MNHEY, CDR2 SMNVEV (reference sequence). The CDR3 contains 15 residues. The CDR3 region is CASSAGQLYQETQYF. DNA for the CDR3: TGTGCCAGCAGTGCGGGCCAACTGTACCAAGAGACCCAGTACTTC.

This clonotype was recorded at least ten times. The rearrangement links TRBV6-1 to TRBJ1-2, with TRBD1 as a possible D gene (5 bases). The CDR3 sequence is 15 residues long. Trimming removed 7 bases from V and 5 bases from J, with 20 bases in between. The V gene's germline CDR1 is MNHNS and CDR2 SASEGT. The CDR3 sequence is CASTFALTGGYGYTF. The CDR3 coding sequence is TGTGCCAGCACATTCGCCTTAACAGGAGGATATGGCTACACCTTC.

This clonotype has at least ten counts. The chain carries TRBV6-2 or TRBV6-3 and TRBJ1-2; D gene uncertain. The V gene lost 0 bases and the J gene lost 0 bases, with 11 bases spanning the gap. CDR3 length: 16 residues. Germline V gene sequence: CDR1 MNHEY, CDR2 SVGEGT. CDR3 amino acids: CASSYSSQDSNYGYTF. For the CDR3, the DNA is TGTGCCAGCAGTTACTCGAGCCAGGACTCTAACTATGGCTACACCTTC.

For this clonotype: Compared with germline, one end of the junction differs, possibly owing to a read error. CDR3 sequence reads: CASSSSEEALGF. The CDR3 nucleotides read TGTGCCAGCAGTTCTAGCGAAGAAGCTCTGGGGTTC. The chain recombines TRBV28 with TRBJ2-1; weak D call: TRBD2 (6 bases). Germline-derived CDR1 and CDR2 are MDHEN and SYDVKM. The CDR3 loop spans 12 amino acids.

The table lists this clonotype with a few counts. The V gene is TRBV6-1, the J gene TRBJ2-2, with 7 bases identical to TRBD2. This CDR3 is built from 16 residues. From germline, CDR1 is MNHNS and CDR2 SASEGT. V lost 5 bases, J lost 2 bases, and 8 bases stayed unmatched. The CDR3 spells CASSYGLAVNTGELFF. DNA of the CDR3: TGTGCCAGCAGTTATGGGCTAGCGGTAAACACCGGGGAGCTGTTTTTT.

This clonotype was seen a handful of times. The J gene is TRBJ2-7, the V gene TRBV10-3; 8 positions match TRBD2. Per the germline V gene, CDR1 is ENHRY and CDR2 is SYGVKD. The CDR3 runs to 14 residues. Trimming at V came to 5 bases and at J to 3 bases, leaving 6 bases not matched to a gene. CDR3 sequence (DNA): TGTGCCATCAGTACCGGGACTAGTCTCTACGAGCAGTACTTC. Translating it yields CAISTGTSLYEQYF.

The chain links TRBV4-1 to TRBJ2-1; possibly TRBD1 for D (6 bases). The V gene lost 4 bases and the J gene lost 5 bases, with 12 bases spanning the gap. CDR3 length: 14 amino acids. Germline V gene data show CDR1 as MGHRA and CDR2 as YSYEKL. The CDR3 sequence is CASSPRTDNNEQFF. CDR3 DNA: TGCGCCAGCAGCCCACGGACAGATAACAATGAGCAGTTCTTC.

This clonotype was observed many times. V usage is TRBV7-9 and J usage is TRBJ2-3, with TRBD2 as a possible D gene (6 bases). CDR3 size: 15 residues. Trimming left V 3 bases short and J 2 bases short, with 12 bases between. Looked up from germline, CDR1 is SEHNR and CDR2 is FQNEAQ (reference sequence). The CDR3 nucleotides read TGTGCCAGCAGCTTTCGTGGGCGGGACACAGATACGCAGTATTTT. Translated: CASSFRGRDTDTQYF.

This clonotype was seen ten or more times. J is TRBJ1-5 and V is TRBV28; D is ambiguous. The CDR3 spans 14 residues. V lost 6 bases and J 1 base, leaving 10 bases between the germline ends. Germline CDR1 and CDR2: MDHEN and SYDVKM. CDR3 loop: CASSSGGSNQPQHF. The DNA of the CDR3 is TGTGCCAGCAGCTCCGGCGGAAGCAATCAGCCCCAGCATTTT.